These 14 T cell receptor beta chains originate from one sample sequenced in a study of cytomegalovirus exposure and HLA in healthy donors. PCR employed 60 Vbeta and 13 Jbeta primers. This table comes from immunoSEQ multiplex PCR, and its TCRdb copy is limited to in-frame clones, with some not included. The data show over 150,000 clones, around 85% seen once. Material: PBMCs. Every receptor here comes from a boy aged 2-15 years in good health and CMV-seronegative.

J is TRBJ1-2 and V is TRBV28, with 7 bases matching TRBD1. After removal of 6 bases from V and 2 bases from J, the junction contained 6 bases not matched to a gene. CDR3 length equals 14 residues. Germline V gene lookup returns CDR1 MDHEN and CDR2 SYDVKM. CDR3 DNA sequence: TGTGCCAGCAGGGGGGGACAGCGGAACTATGGCTACACCTTC. It specifies CASRGGQRNYGYTF.

This rearrangement joins TRBV5-1 to TRBJ2-5; TRBD2 matches 10 bases. V gave up 4 bases and J gave up 5 bases; unmatched junction bases: 8. This CDR3 has 15 residues. Germline V lookup: CDR1 SGHRS, CDR2 YFSETQ. The CDR3 protein is CASSPSGGSSETQYF. The CDR3 region has the DNA TGCGCCAGCAGCCCTAGCGGGGGCAGCTCGGAGACCCAGTACTTC.

This sequence joins TRBV6-6 and TRBJ1-1, with D unclear. CDR1 and CDR2 (germline): MNHNY, SVGAGI (reference sequence). This CDR3 has 10 amino acids. With 9 bases removed from V and 5 bases from J, the gap between germline ends came to 7 bases. The CDR3, as DNA: TGTGCCAGTGGGAGGACTGAAGCTTTCTTT. It encodes CASGRTEAFF.

This clone was counted once. The V call is TRBV7-2, the J call TRBJ2-1; TRBD2 aligns across 14 bases. The length of the CDR3 is 16 residues. Germline CDR1 is SGHTA and CDR2 is FQGNSA. Trimming removed 6 bases from V and 9 bases from J; junction bases left unmatched: 10. The CDR3 loop reads CASSSGGLAGAAEQFF. CDR3 coding DNA: TGTGCCAGCAGTTCGGGGGGACTAGCGGGAGCAGCTGAGCAGTTCTTC.

CDR3 sequence: CASSRLAGWNEQFF. CDR3 sequence (DNA): TGCGCCAGCAGTAGACTAGCGGGCTGGAATGAGCAGTTCTTC. The V call is TRBV10-1, the J call TRBJ2-1, with TRBD2 matching over 10 bases. The CDR3 totals 14 residues. The V gene's germline CDR1 is WNHNN and CDR2 SYGVQD (reference sequence). J lost 7 bases, V lost 5 bases, and 5 bases had no gene match.

V and J are TRBV27 and TRBJ2-6; D not certain. Germline values: CDR1 MNHEY, CDR2 SMNVEV (reference sequence). V was trimmed by 4 bases and J by 4 bases, leaving 2 bases between them. This CDR3 has 12 amino acids. CDR3 in DNA: TGTGCCAGCAGTTCAGGGGCCAACGTCCTGACTTTC. It codes for CASSSGANVLTF.

This clone was observed a few times. The chain recombines TRBV27 with TRBJ1-6; a weak D match, TRBD1 (5 bases). Trimming stripped 3 bases from V and 1 base from J, with 13 bases between. The germline gives CDR1 MNHEY, CDR2 SMNVEV (reference sequence). This CDR3 contains 17 residues. The chain's CDR3 is CASSFLGELSYNSPLHF. CDR3 coding DNA: TGTGCCAGCAGTTTCCTAGGGGAACTATCCTATAATTCACCCCTCCACTTT.

The chain is built from TRBV28 and TRBJ1-1; 9 bases match TRBD1. Germline CDR1 MDHEN, CDR2 SYDVKM. This CDR3 contains 14 residues. V was clipped by 5 bases and J by 4 bases; unmatched bases: 5. The CDR3 sequence: CASSPGGQGTEAFF. For the CDR3, the DNA is TGTGCCAGCAGTCCCGGGGGACAGGGCACTGAAGCTTTCTTT.

The genes are TRBV7-2 and TRBJ2-1; 13 bases line up with TRBD2. J gave up 12 bases and V 4 bases, and 9 bases lay outside the gene matches. The CDR3 extends over 15 amino acids. Germline V gene lookup returns CDR1 SGHTA and CDR2 FQGNSA. The DNA for the CDR3 is TGTGCCAGCAGCTCGGGACTAGCGGGGTCCCGGGTGCAGTTCTTC. Translating gives CASSSGLAGSRVQFF.

The chain carries TRBV28 and TRBJ2-1, with 16 bases identical to TRBD2. This CDR3 contains 16 residues. Germline CDR1 and CDR2: MDHEN and SYDVKM. The V segment lost 5 bases and the J segment 8 bases; nucleotides outside the gene matches: 6. The CDR3 DNA is TGTGCCAGCAGTCCGGGACTAGCGGGAGGGCCCCATGAGCAGTTCTTC. As protein: CASSPGLAGGPHEQFF.

The chain has TRBV2 and TRBJ2-7; D is undetermined. With 6 bases removed from V and 3 bases from J, the gap between germline ends came to 12 bases. The V gene's germline CDR1 is SNHLY and CDR2 FYNNEI. The CDR3 is 13 residues long. The CDR3: CASSDGPDYEQYV. CDR3 nucleotide sequence: TGTGCCAGCAGCGACGGGCCTGACTACGAGCAGTACGTC.

The CDR3 sequence: CASSLARPYEQYF. The CDR3 DNA reads TGTGCCAGCAGCTTAGCCCGTCCCTACGAGCAGTACTTC. This rearrangement joins TRBV11-2 to TRBJ2-7; the D is unclear. This CDR3 region has 13 residues. Looked up from germline, CDR1 is SGHAT and CDR2 is FQNNGV. The V end was cut by 1 base, the J end by 2 bases, with 6 bases between.

The gene calls are TRBV5-6 and TRBJ2-4, with unresolved D. This CDR3 region has 13 residues. The germline gives CDR1 SGHDT, CDR2 YYEEEE. V was trimmed by 4 bases and J by 11 bases, leaving 16 bases between them. The CDR3: CASSPGSVGVQYF. In DNA, the CDR3 is TGTGCCAGCAGCCCCGGGTCCGTAGGAGTTCAGTACTTC.

The chain couples TRBV7-9 to TRBJ2-7, with D hard to call. V lost 4 bases to trimming and J lost 3 bases, with 4 bases between them. Germline V gene sequence: CDR1 SEHNR, CDR2 FQNEAQ (reference sequence). This CDR3 has 11 residues. CDR3 loop: CASSSIYEQYF. In DNA, the CDR3 is TGTGCCAGCAGCTCCATCTACGAGCAGTACTTC.